The sequence of this T cell receptor (beta chain) was determined in a study of technical replicates of blood from several donors. Method: immunoSEQ multiplex PCR; TCRdb's copy keeps in-frame clones and lacks some. The table includes some 87,000 clones, about 90% detected once. The CDR3 loop spans 16 amino acids. Deletions cut 0 bases from V and 0 bases from J, with 11 bases between. Germline V CDR1 and CDR2: LNHNV, YYDKDF (reference sequence). The sequenced material came from T cells isolated from PBMCs. The chain combines TRBV15 with TRBJ1-1, with TRBD1 as a possible D gene (5 bases). The sequence came from a human donor in good health. CDR3: CATSREGGALNTEAFF. The DNA of the CDR3 is TGTGCCACCAGCAGAGAGGGGGGTGCCCTGAACACTGAAGCTTTCTTT. Combining the CDR3 with reference TRBV15 and TRBJ1-1 gives the whole variable domain DAMVIQNPRYQVTQFGKPVTLSCSQTLNHNVMYWYQQKSSQAPKLLFHYYDKDFNNEADTPDNFQSRRPNTSFCFLDIRSPGLGDTAMYLCATSREGGALNTEAFFGQGTRLTVV.